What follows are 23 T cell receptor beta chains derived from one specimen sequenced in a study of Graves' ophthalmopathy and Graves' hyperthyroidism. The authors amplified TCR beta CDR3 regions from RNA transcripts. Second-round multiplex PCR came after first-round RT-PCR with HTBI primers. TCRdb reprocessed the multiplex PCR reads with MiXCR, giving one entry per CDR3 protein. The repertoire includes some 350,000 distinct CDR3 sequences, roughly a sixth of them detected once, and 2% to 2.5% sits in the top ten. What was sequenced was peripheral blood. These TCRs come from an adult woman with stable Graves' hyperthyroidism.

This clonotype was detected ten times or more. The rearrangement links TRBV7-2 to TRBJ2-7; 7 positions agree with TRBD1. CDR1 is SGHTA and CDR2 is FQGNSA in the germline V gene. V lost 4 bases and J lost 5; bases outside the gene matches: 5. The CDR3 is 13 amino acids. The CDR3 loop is CASSSDRVHEQYF. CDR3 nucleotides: TGTGCCAGCAGCTCCGACAGGGTCCACGAGCAGTACTTC.

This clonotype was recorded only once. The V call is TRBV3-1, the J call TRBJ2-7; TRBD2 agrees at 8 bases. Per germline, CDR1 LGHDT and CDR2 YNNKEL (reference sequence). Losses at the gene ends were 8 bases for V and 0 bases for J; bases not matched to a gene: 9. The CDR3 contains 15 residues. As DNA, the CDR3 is TGTGCCAGCCACGAGAGCGGGAGAAGCTCCTACGAGCAGTACTTC. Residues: CASHESGRSSYEQYF.

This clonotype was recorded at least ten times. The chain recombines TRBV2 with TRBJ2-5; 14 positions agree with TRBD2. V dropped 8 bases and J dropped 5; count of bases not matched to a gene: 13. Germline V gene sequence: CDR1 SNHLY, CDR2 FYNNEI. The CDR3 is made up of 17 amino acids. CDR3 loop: CASWGGTSGGRYETQYF. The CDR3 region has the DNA TGTGCCAGCTGGGGGGGGACTAGCGGGGGTCGTTATGAGACCCAGTACTTC.

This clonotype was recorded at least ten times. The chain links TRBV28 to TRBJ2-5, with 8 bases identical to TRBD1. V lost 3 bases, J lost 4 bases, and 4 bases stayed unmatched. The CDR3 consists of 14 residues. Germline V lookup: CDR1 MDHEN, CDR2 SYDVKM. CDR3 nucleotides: TGTGCCAGCAGTTTTCCCGGGACAGGAGAGACCCAGTACTTC. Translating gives CASSFPGTGETQYF. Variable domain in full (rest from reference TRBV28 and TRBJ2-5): DVKVTQSSRYLVKRTGEKVFLECVQDMDHENMFWYRQDPGLGLRLIYFSYDVKMKEKGDIPEGYSVSREKKERFSLILESASTNQTSMYLCASSFPGTGETQYFGPGTRLLVL.

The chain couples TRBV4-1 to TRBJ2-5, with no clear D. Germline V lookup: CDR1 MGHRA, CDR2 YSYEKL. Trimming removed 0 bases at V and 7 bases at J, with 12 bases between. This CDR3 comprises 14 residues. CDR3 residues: CASSQDTMRRTQYF. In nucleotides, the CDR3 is TGCGCCAGCAGCCAAGATACGATGAGAAGGACCCAGTACTTC.

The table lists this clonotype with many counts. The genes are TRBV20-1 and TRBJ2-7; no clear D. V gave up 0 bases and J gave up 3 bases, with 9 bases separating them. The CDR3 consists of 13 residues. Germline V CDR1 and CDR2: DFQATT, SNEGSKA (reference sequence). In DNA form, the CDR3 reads TGCAGTGCTAGAGACTTCGGAATCTACGAGCAGTACTTC. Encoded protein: CSARDFGIYEQYF.

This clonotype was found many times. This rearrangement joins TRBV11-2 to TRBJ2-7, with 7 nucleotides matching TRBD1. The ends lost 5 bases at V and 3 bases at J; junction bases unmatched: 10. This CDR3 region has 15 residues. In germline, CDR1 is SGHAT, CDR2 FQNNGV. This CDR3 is CASSPRVTGSYEQYF. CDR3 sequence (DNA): TGTGCCAGCAGCCCCCGGGTGACAGGGAGCTACGAGCAGTACTTC.

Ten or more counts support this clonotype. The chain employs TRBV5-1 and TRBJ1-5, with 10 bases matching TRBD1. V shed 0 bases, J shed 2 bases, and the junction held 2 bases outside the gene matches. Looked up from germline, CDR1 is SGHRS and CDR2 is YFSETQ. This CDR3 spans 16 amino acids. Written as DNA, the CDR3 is TGCGCCAGCAGCTTGGGCGGGACAGGGGGCAATCAGCCCCAGCATTTT. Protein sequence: CASSLGGTGGNQPQHF. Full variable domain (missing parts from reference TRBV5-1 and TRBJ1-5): KAGVTQTPRYLIKTRGQQVTLSCSPISGHRSVSWYQQTPGQGLQFLFEYFSETQRNKGNFPGRFSGRQFSNSRSEMNVSTLELGDSALYLCASSLGGTGGNQPQHFGDGTRLSIL.

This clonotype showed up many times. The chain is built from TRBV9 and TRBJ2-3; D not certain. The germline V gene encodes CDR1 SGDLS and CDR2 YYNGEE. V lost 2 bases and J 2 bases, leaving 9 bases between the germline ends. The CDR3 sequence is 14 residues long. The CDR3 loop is CASSVGSSTDTQYF. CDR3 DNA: TGTGCCAGCAGCGTCGGGTCCTCCACAGATACGCAGTATTTT.

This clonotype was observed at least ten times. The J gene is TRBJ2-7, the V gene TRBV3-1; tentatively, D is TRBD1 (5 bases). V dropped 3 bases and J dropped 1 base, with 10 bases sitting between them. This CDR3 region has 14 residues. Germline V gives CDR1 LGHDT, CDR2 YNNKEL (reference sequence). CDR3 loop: CASSHSGKSYEQYF. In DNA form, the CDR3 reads TGTGCCAGCAGCCATTCAGGGAAGTCCTACGAGCAGTACTTC.

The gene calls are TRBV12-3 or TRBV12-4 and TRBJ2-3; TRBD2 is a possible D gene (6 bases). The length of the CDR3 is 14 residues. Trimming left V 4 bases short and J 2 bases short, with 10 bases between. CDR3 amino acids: CASSSGTPTDTQYF. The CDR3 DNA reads TGTGCCAGCAGTTCCGGGACTCCCACAGATACGCAGTATTTT.

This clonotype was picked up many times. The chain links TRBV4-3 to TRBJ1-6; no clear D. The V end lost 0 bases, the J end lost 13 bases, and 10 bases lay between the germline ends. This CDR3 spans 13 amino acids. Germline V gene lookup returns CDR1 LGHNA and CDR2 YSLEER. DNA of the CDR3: TGCGCCAGCAGCCAAGATGGGGTGTGGCCCCTCCACTTT. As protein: CASSQDGVWPLHF.

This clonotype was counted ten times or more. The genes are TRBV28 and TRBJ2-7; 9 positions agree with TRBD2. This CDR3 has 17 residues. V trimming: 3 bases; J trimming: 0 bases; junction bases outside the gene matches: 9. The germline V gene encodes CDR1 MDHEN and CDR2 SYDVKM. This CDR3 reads CASSFGSGSTSSYEQYF. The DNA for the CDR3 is TGTGCCAGCAGTTTTGGTAGCGGGAGCACTAGCTCCTACGAGCAGTACTTC.

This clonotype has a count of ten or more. The CDR3 protein is CASSPSRETQYF. Here the CDR3 DNA reads TGTGCCAGCTCACCATCACGGGAGACCCAGTACTTC. The rearrangement links TRBV18 to TRBJ2-5; D unresolved. Between the trimmed V and J ends, which lost 2 bases and 5 bases, there was a span of 6 bases. Germline V CDR1 and CDR2: KGHSH, LQKENI. The CDR3 covers 12 residues.

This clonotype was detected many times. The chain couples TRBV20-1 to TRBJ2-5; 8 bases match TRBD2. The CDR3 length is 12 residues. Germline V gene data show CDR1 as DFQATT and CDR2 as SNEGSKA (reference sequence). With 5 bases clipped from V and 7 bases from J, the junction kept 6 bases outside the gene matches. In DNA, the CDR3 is TGCAGTGCTGGGGGACTAGACGGGACCCAGTACTTC. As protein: CSAGGLDGTQYF.

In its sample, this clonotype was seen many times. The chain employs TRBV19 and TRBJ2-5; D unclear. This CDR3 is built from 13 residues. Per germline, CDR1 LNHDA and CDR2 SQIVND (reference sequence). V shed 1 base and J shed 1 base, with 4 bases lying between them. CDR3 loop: CASSIVPQETQYF. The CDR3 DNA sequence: TGTGCCAGTAGTATAGTTCCCCAAGAGACCCAGTACTTC.

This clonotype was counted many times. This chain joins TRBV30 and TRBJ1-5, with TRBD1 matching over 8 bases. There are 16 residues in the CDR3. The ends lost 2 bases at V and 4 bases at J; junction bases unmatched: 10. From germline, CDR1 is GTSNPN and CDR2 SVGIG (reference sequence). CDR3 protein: CAWSSPRTGRNQPQHF. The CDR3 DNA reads TGTGCCTGGAGTTCACCCCGGACAGGGAGGAATCAGCCCCAGCATTTT. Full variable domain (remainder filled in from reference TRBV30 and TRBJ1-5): SQTIHQWPATLVQPVGSPLSLECTVEGTSNPNLYWYRQAAGRGLQLLFYSVGIGQISSEVPQNLSASRPQDRQFILSSKKLLLSDSGFYLCAWSSPRTGRNQPQHFGDGTRLSIL.

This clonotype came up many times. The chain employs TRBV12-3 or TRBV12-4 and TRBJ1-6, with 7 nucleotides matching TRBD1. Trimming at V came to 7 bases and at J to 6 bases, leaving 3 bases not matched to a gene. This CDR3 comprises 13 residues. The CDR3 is CASNRGGNSPLHF. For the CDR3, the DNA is TGTGCCAGCAACAGGGGAGGTAATTCACCCCTCCACTTT.

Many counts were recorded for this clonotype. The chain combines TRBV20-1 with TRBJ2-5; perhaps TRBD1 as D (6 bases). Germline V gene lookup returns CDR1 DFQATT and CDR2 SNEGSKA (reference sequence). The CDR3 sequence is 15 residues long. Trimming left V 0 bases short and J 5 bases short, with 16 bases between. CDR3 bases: TGCAGTGCTAGAGATATGGGGACAATAACGGAGACCCAGTACTTC. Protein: CSARDMGTITETQYF.

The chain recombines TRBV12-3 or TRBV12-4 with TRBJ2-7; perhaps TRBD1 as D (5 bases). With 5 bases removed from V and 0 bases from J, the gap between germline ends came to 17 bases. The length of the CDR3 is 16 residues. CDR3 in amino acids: CASSPPTGSSSYEQYF. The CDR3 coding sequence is TGTGCCAGCAGTCCCCCTACAGGATCCAGCTCCTACGAGCAGTACTTC.

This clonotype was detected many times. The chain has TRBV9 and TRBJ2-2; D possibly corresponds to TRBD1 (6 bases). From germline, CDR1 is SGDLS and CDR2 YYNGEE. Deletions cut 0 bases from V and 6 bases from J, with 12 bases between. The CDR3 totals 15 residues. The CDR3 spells CASSVGGRLAGELFF. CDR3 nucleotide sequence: TGTGCCAGCAGCGTAGGGGGGCGCTTGGCCGGGGAGCTGTTTTTT.

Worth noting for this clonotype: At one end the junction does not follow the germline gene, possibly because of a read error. Written as DNA, the CDR3 is TGTGCCAGCACTTTAAGGGCAGGGGGTTATAGCAATCAGCCCCAGCATTTT. It is translated as CASTLRAGGYSNQPQHF. The chain couples TRBV12-3 or TRBV12-4 to TRBJ1-5, with 7 positions matching TRBD1. This CDR3 has 17 amino acids.

The chain's CDR3 is CAYLRDRVIYTF. In DNA form, the CDR3 reads TGTGCCTACCTCCGGGACAGGGTAATCTACACCTTC. The genes are TRBV6-1 and TRBJ1-2; 9 positions agree with TRBD1. The CDR3 has 12 amino acids. V trimming: 11 bases; J trimming: 10 bases; junction bases outside the gene matches: 11. Germline CDR1 is MNHNS and CDR2 is SASEGT.